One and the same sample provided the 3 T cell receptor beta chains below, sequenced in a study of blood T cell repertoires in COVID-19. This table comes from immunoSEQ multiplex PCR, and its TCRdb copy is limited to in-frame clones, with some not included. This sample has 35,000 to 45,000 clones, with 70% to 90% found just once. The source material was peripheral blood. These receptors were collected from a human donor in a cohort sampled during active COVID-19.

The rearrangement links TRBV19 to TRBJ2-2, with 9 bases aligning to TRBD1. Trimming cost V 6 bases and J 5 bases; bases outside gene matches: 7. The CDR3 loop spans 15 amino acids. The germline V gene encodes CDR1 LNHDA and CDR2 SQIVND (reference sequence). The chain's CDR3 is CASSLTGGGTGELFF. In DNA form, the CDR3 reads TGTGCCAGTAGCCTGACAGGGGGTGGGACCGGGGAGCTGTTTTTT.

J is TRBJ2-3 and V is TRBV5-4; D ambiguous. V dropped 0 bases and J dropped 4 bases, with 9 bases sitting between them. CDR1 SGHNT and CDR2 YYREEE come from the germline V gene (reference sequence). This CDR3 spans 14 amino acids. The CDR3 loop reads CASSLEYFPDTQYF. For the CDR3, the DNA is TGTGCCAGCAGCTTGGAATATTTCCCAGATACGCAGTATTTT.

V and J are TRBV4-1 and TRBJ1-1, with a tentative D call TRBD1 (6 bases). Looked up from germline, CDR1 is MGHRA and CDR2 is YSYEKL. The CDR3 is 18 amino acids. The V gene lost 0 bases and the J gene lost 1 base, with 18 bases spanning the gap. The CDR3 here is CASSQEGGWGLGNTEAFF. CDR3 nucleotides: TGCGCCAGCAGCCAAGAAGGTGGGTGGGGGCTTGGGAACACTGAAGCTTTCTTT.